Following are 4 T cell receptor beta chains from one sample sequenced in a study of lung T cells in sarcoidosis with Löfgren's syndrome. TCRdb fed the reads into MiXCR, producing one record per CDR3 protein. The data hold some 8,600 distinct CDR3 sequences, with around a fifth observed a single time. The sequencing sample was made of CD4+ T cells from bronchoalveolar lavage fluid. The receptors derive from a human donor with sarcoidosis (Löfgren's syndrome or another form), or a control subject (not recorded which).

This clonotype occurred many times. This rearrangement joins TRBV30 to TRBJ2-5; no reliable D call. Looked up from germline, CDR1 is GTSNPN and CDR2 is SVGIG (reference sequence). The CDR3 has 13 residues. With 1 base removed from V and 4 bases from J, the gap between germline ends came to 10 bases. In nucleotides, the CDR3 is TGTGCCTGGAGTGGCAGATTGGGAGAGACCCAGTACTTC. Translating it yields CAWSGRLGETQYF.

This clonotype occurred many times. For the CDR3, the DNA is TGTGCCAGCAGCTTTGGTATGGCGGCGGGGGGAAAAGATACGCAGTATTTT. Translated, it gives CASSFGMAAGGKDTQYF. The chain links TRBV5-4 to TRBJ2-3, with 8 nucleotides matching TRBD2. V trimming: 2 bases; J trimming: 5 bases; junction bases outside the gene matches: 13. The CDR3 covers 17 residues. Looked up from germline, CDR1 is SGHNT and CDR2 is YYREEE (reference sequence).

In its sample, this clonotype was seen many times. The V call is TRBV5-4, the J call TRBJ1-1; the D gene is possibly TRBD1 (5 bases). The CDR3 runs to 16 residues. V lost 0 bases and J 3 bases, leaving 15 bases between the germline ends. CDR1 is SGHNT and CDR2 is YYREEE in the germline V gene (reference sequence). The CDR3 is CASSLAGGFRDTEAFF. For the CDR3, the DNA is TGTGCCAGCAGCTTGGCGGGGGGGTTTCGCGACACTGAAGCTTTCTTT.

Note on this clonotype: A much larger clonotype is one base distant, so this may be a read error. The CDR3 DNA reads TGCGCCAGCAGCTTGGAAACTAGCGGGGCTGGCACAGATACGCAGTATTTT. Its protein product is CASSLETSGAGTDTQYF. The chain couples TRBV5-1 to TRBJ2-3; 10 bases match TRBD2. Per the germline V gene, CDR1 is SGHRS and CDR2 is YFSETQ. The trim removed 0 bases at V and 1 base at J, leaving 5 bases unmatched. This CDR3 is 17 amino acids long.